The 12 T cell receptor beta chains below all came from one sample that was sequenced in a study of T cell responses to AZD1222 COVID-19 vaccine. Using immunoSEQ multiplex PCR, the repertoire was profiled, and TCRdb retains in-frame clones only, with some absent. The table lists about 130,000 clones, around 89% of them singletons. The material sequenced was peripheral blood, taken on day 0 of AZD1222 vaccination. The receptor source for this set is an adult in good health.

This chain joins TRBV18 and TRBJ1-2, with D uncertain. The CDR3 extends over 14 amino acids. CDR1 and CDR2 from the germline V gene are KGHSH and LQKENI. The V and J ends lost 2 bases and 6 bases respectively, with 13 bases between them. The CDR3 coding sequence is TGTGCCAGCTCACCATACAGTACCGGGAATGGCTACACCTTC. Residues: CASSPYSTGNGYTF. The full variable domain, in which reference TRBV18 and TRBJ1-2 provide the parts outside the CDR3, is NAGVMQNPRHLVRRRGQEARLRCSPMKGHSHVYWYRQLPEEGLKFMVYLQKENIIDESGMPKERFSAEFPKEGPSILRIQQVVRGDSAAYFCASSPYSTGNGYTFGSGTRLTVV.

The chain has TRBV4-1 and TRBJ2-7; either TRBD1 or TRBD2 may fit D (6 bases each). The V and J ends lost 1 base and 0 bases respectively, with 13 bases between them. Germline CDR1 MGHRA, CDR2 YSYEKL. The CDR3 loop spans 16 amino acids. The CDR3 is CASSQGWGASSYEQYF. The CDR3 DNA is TGCGCCAGCAGCCAAGGGTGGGGGGCCAGCTCCTACGAGCAGTACTTC.

The chain uses TRBV6-5 and TRBJ1-5; perhaps TRBD1 as D (6 bases). CDR3 length equals 13 residues. V was trimmed by 9 bases and J by 5 bases, leaving 14 bases between them. Germline V gene lookup returns CDR1 MNHEY and CDR2 SVGAGI. The DNA for the CDR3 is TGTGCCAGTGCCACAAGGGGGTATCAGCCCCAGCATTTT. Its protein product is CASATRGYQPQHF.

The V call is TRBV6-5, the J call TRBJ1-1, with 7 bases aligning to TRBD1. The CDR3 totals 13 residues. Germline-derived CDR1 and CDR2 are MNHEY and SVGAGI. The J segment lost 4 bases and the V segment lost 3 bases, leaving 2 bases of the junction unmatched. CDR3 DNA: TGTGCCAGCAGTTATCCAGGGGGCACTGAAGCTTTCTTT. Its protein is CASSYPGGTEAFF.

This clone came up a few times. The chain recombines TRBV6-1 with TRBJ1-5; D may be TRBD1 (6 bases). The V and J ends lost 4 bases and 7 bases respectively, with 20 bases between them. The CDR3 covers 16 residues. Germline V lookup: CDR1 MNHNS, CDR2 SASEGT. The CDR3 region has the DNA TGTGCCAGCAGTGTCCCTCAAGGGGTGGGGGGCCAGCCCCAGCATTTT. Protein sequence: CASSVPQGVGGQPQHF.

The chain has TRBV24-1 and TRBJ2-6; 7 bases align to TRBD1. V was clipped by 4 bases and J by 0 bases; unmatched bases: 5. CDR1 and CDR2 (germline): KGHDR, SFDVKD. This CDR3 is built from 17 residues. The CDR3: CATSEGTAGSGANVLTF. CDR3 nucleotides: TGTGCCACCAGTGAGGGGACAGCCGGCTCTGGGGCCAACGTCCTGACTTTC.

The genes are TRBV28 and TRBJ1-2; D may be TRBD1 (5 bases). The germline V gene has CDR1 MDHEN and CDR2 SYDVKM. V lost 4 bases, J lost 7 bases, and 22 bases lay in between. CDR3 length: 16 residues. In DNA, the CDR3 is TGTGCCAGCAGTTCTTATTCGGGGGTCGGCATTCGTGGCTACACCTTC. Amino acid sequence: CASSSYSGVGIRGYTF.

This clone was counted only a few times. The J gene is TRBJ2-7, the V gene TRBV30, with D hard to call. The germline gives CDR1 GTSNPN, CDR2 SVGIG (reference sequence). The ends were cut back, 2 bases at V and 0 bases at J, with 11 bases in the middle. The CDR3 is 14 amino acids. Written as DNA, the CDR3 is TGTGCCTGGAGTAGGCGCCAGGACTCCTACGAGCAGTACTTC. Amino acid sequence: CAWSRRQDSYEQYF.

The chain has TRBV28 and TRBJ1-6; the match to TRBD1 covers 9 bases. After removal of 1 base from V and 7 bases from J, the junction contained 8 bases not matched to a gene. The germline gives CDR1 MDHEN, CDR2 SYDVKM. The CDR3 runs to 17 residues. The CDR3: CASSLYLGQGVNSPLHF. DNA of the CDR3: TGTGCCAGCAGTTTATACCTGGGACAGGGAGTAAATTCACCCCTCCACTTT.

The CDR3 spells CASRANYGYTF. The CDR3 bases are TGTGCCAGCAGGGCTAACTATGGCTACACCTTC. This chain links TRBV28 with TRBJ1-2; D not certain. CDR1 and CDR2 from the germline V gene are MDHEN and SYDVKM. The CDR3 contains 11 residues. Trimming left V 6 bases short and J 0 bases short, with 2 bases between.

The V gene is TRBV19, the J gene TRBJ1-2; TRBD1 aligns across 7 bases. Germline V CDR1 and CDR2: LNHDA, SQIVND (reference sequence). The CDR3 runs 11 residues. The J segment lost 7 bases and the V segment lost 7 bases, leaving 3 bases of the junction unmatched. This chain's CDR3 is CASIPGGGYTF. CDR3 in DNA: TGTGCCAGTATCCCAGGGGGTGGCTACACCTTC.

This clone was picked up one time. The chain recombines TRBV5-1 with TRBJ1-1; 9 bases are a match to TRBD1. V shed 4 bases, J shed 2 bases, and the junction held 15 bases outside the gene matches. From germline, CDR1 is SGHRS and CDR2 YFSETQ. CDR3 length: 18 residues. The CDR3 DNA reads as TGCGCCAGCAGCGTAGTAGGGACAGGGTTTGGGAAAAACACTGAAGCTTTCTTT. This encodes CASSVVGTGFGKNTEAFF.